The next 21 T cell receptor beta chains were all read from a single sample in a study of T cells after posttransplantation cyclophosphamide. Clones were sequenced by immunoSEQ multiplex PCR, and TCRdb holds only the in-frame ones, with some missing. The sample contains tens of thousands of clones, roughly 92% of which appear only once. The sequenced sample consisted of PBMCs. The receptors originated from a woman aged 50 to 65 in good health and a related stem cell transplant donor.

The V and J genes are TRBV5-1 and TRBJ1-5, with a possible D match to TRBD1 (5 bases). CDR1 SGHRS and CDR2 YFSETQ come from the germline V gene. V was cut by 4 bases and J by 7 bases, with 18 bases left in between. The CDR3 has 15 residues. CDR3 region: CASSPGGEGGQPQHF. CDR3 bases: TGCGCCAGCAGCCCGGGGGGGGAGGGTGGACAGCCCCAGCATTTT.

V is TRBV27 and J is TRBJ1-2, with D unclear. The germline V and J ends were trimmed by 8 bases and 3 bases, with 10 bases remaining between them. This CDR3 comprises 12 residues. CDR1 and CDR2 (germline): MNHEY, SMNVEV (reference sequence). The CDR3 protein is CASRYSDYGYTF. DNA of the CDR3: TGTGCCAGCCGCTACTCGGACTATGGCTACACCTTC.

About this clone itself: This specimen includes other DNA sequences encoding the same CDR3. J is TRBJ1-1 and V is TRBV28; maybe TRBD1 (6 bases). V lost 4 bases to trimming and J lost 2 bases, with 11 bases between them. The germline CDR1 and CDR2 sequences are MDHEN and SYDVKM. There are 14 residues in the CDR3. In nucleotides, the CDR3 is TGTGCCAGCAGTTCGGACAGTCTAAACACTGAAGCTTTCTTT. Translated, it gives CASSSDSLNTEAFF. The full variable domain, completed using reference TRBV28 and TRBJ1-1, is DVKVTQSSRYLVKRTGEKVFLECVQDMDHENMFWYRQDPGLGLRLIYFSYDVKMKEKGDIPEGYSVSREKKERFSLILESASTNQTSMYLCASSSDSLNTEAFFGQGTRLTVV.

The chain employs TRBV11-2 and TRBJ1-2, with 9 positions matching TRBD1. The CDR3 runs 15 residues. V lost 4 bases, J lost 8 bases, and 11 bases stayed unmatched. Germline V lookup: CDR1 SGHAT, CDR2 FQNNGV. CDR3 DNA sequence: TGTGCCAGCAGCTGGGACCTGGGACAGGGTCGGGGCTACACCTTC. Translating gives CASSWDLGQGRGYTF. Complete variable domain (other parts from reference TRBV11-2 and TRBJ1-2): EAGVAQSPRYKIIEKRQSVAFWCNPISGHATLYWYQQILGQGPKLLIQFQNNGVVDDSQLPKDRFSAERLKGVDSTLKIQPAKLEDSAVYLCASSWDLGQGRGYTFGSGTRLTVV.

This clone was counted once. V is TRBV27 and J is TRBJ2-2, with a weak D call TRBD1 (6 bases). Trimming took 1 base from V and 5 from J, leaving 17 bases between them. Germline V gene data show CDR1 as MNHEY and CDR2 as SMNVEV (reference sequence). The CDR3 has 17 amino acids. CDR3 residues: CASSLFGQPFSTGELFF. The CDR3 DNA reads as TGTGCCAGCAGTTTATTCGGACAGCCGTTTTCAACCGGGGAGCTGTTTTTT.

This clone was seen just once. The V call is TRBV5-3, the J call TRBJ1-6; TRBD1 might be the D (6 bases). TRBV5-3 is an open reading frame whose function is uncertain. This CDR3 has 18 amino acids. V was pared by 4 bases and J by 7 bases, with 24 bases between. This CDR3 is CARSALRGQGNENSPLHF. The CDR3 bases are TGTGCCAGAAGCGCGCTGAGAGGGCAGGGGAATGAAAATTCACCCCTCCACTTT.

The rearrangement links TRBV19 to TRBJ1-2; D gene uncertain. There are 11 residues in the CDR3. From germline, CDR1 is LNHDA and CDR2 SQIVND (reference sequence). Trimming cost V 0 bases and J 7 bases, with 3 bases left between them. CDR3 protein: CASSIDLGYTF. The CDR3 coding sequence is TGTGCCAGTAGTATAGATCTTGGCTACACCTTC.

The chain joins TRBV6-6 to TRBJ2-4; TRBD2 matches 12 bases. Germline trimming cut 5 bases from V and 0 bases from J; bases unmatched to any gene: 2. The germline gives CDR1 MNHNY, CDR2 SVGAGI (reference sequence). This CDR3 contains 16 residues. The CDR3 region is CASSPGLAGAKNIQYF. DNA for the CDR3: TGTGCCAGCAGTCCGGGACTAGCGGGAGCCAAAAACATTCAGTACTTC.

The rearrangement joins TRBV7-8 to TRBJ2-5, with 10 bases that match TRBD2. CDR3 length: 16 residues. Germline CDR1 reads SGHVS; CDR2 reads FQNEAQ. With 1 base clipped from V and 4 bases from J, the junction kept 6 bases outside the gene matches. DNA for the CDR3: TGTGCCAGCAGCTTAGAAGCGGGGGGGCCTGGAGAGACCCAGTACTTC. Residues: CASSLEAGGPGETQYF.

The chain is built from TRBV5-1 and TRBJ1-3; D remains unclear. Germline V gene data show CDR1 as SGHRS and CDR2 as YFSETQ. The CDR3 extends over 14 amino acids. V was shortened by 1 base and J by 0 bases, with 5 bases between the two germline ends. The CDR3 nucleotides are TGCGCCAGCAGCTTGTCGAGCTCTGGAAACACCATATATTTT. Translation gives CASSLSSSGNTIYF.

J is TRBJ2-1 and V is TRBV5-1, with TRBD1 matching 7 bases. The CDR3 contains 14 residues. J was trimmed by 9 bases and V by 4 bases; bases with no gene match: 10. Germline V lookup: CDR1 SGHRS, CDR2 YFSETQ. Written as DNA, the CDR3 is TGCGCCAGCAGCACCGAAGGGGGCAAAGGTGAGCAGTTCTTC. Its protein is CASSTEGGKGEQFF.

The chain couples TRBV10-3 to TRBJ2-7, with 12 positions matching TRBD2. Germline V gives CDR1 ENHRY, CDR2 SYGVKD. With 7 bases clipped from V and 3 bases from J, the junction kept 1 base outside the gene matches. The CDR3 has 13 residues. Written as DNA, the CDR3 is TGTGCCATCACGGGACTAGCGGGCTACGAGCAGTACTTC. This encodes CAITGLAGYEQYF.

The chain recombines TRBV15 with TRBJ2-5, with D possibly TRBD2 on 7 matching bases. The germline gives CDR1 LNHNV, CDR2 YYDKDF (reference sequence). Trimming took off 1 base at V and 12 bases at J, with 21 bases between the two ends. The CDR3 has 15 residues. CDR3 bases: TGTGCCACCAGCAGAGGTGGACCTGCCGGAGGGGGGGAGTACTTC. Translated, it gives CATSRGGPAGGGEYF.

The CDR3 DNA reads as TGCGCCAGCAGCTTGGGAGACATAAAAAACATTCAGTACTTC. Encoded protein: CASSLGDIKNIQYF. This chain uses TRBV5-1 with TRBJ2-4; D gene unclear. Germline V gene data show CDR1 as SGHRS and CDR2 as YFSETQ. CDR3 length: 14 amino acids. V dropped 0 bases and J dropped 4 bases, with 8 bases sitting between them.

This clone was counted only a few times. This chain links TRBV5-6 with TRBJ2-3; no reliable D call. Germline V gives CDR1 SGHDT, CDR2 YYEEEE. V was pared by 2 bases and J by 0 bases, with 13 bases between. The CDR3 covers 16 residues. CDR3 protein: CASSFTTSGSTDTQYF. The DNA of the CDR3 is TGTGCCAGCAGCTTCACCACCTCCGGGAGCACAGATACGCAGTATTTT.

The chain is built from TRBV30 and TRBJ2-1, with D perhaps TRBD2 (5 bases). The V end lost 0 bases, the J end lost 3 bases, and 15 bases lay between the germline ends. The CDR3 sequence is 16 residues long. Germline V CDR1 and CDR2: GTSNPN, SVGIG (reference sequence). CDR3 amino acids: CAWSVGSSRIYNEQFF. CDR3 nucleotides: TGTGCCTGGAGTGTAGGTTCTAGCAGGATCTACAATGAGCAGTTCTTC.

V gene TRBV30 combines with J gene TRBJ2-1; TRBD2 matches at 10 bases. The CDR3 is 14 residues long. Germline V gives CDR1 GTSNPN, CDR2 SVGIG (reference sequence). V lost 0 bases, J lost 8 bases, and 4 bases stayed unmatched. For the CDR3, the DNA is TGTGCCTGGAGTGTGGCTAGCGGGAGCTATGAGCAGTTCTTC. It is translated as CAWSVASGSYEQFF.

The J gene is TRBJ2-2, the V gene TRBV2; no definite D call. V was shortened by 6 bases and J by 7 bases, with 12 bases between the two germline ends. The CDR3 is 13 amino acids. CDR1 and CDR2 (germline): SNHLY, FYNNEI. In DNA form, the CDR3 reads TGTGCCAGCAGCGCTACCTACGGCGGGGAGCTGTTTTTT. Its translation is CASSATYGGELFF. The full variable domain, rest sourced from reference TRBV2 and TRBJ2-2, is EPEVTQTPSHQVTQMGQEVILRCVPISNHLYFYWYRQILGQKVEFLVSFYNNEISEKSEIFDDQFSVERPDGSNFTLKIRSTKLEDSAMYFCASSATYGGELFFGEGSRLTVL.

The gene calls are TRBV10-2 and TRBJ1-6; D not resolved. This CDR3 contains 13 residues. V lost 2 bases, J lost 7 bases, and 6 bases lay in between. Per germline, CDR1 WSHSY and CDR2 SAAADI. The CDR3: CASSERSNSPLHF. CDR3 DNA: TGCGCCAGCAGTGAGCGGAGCAATTCACCCCTCCACTTT.

The CDR3: CASSGTSASYEQYF. Here the CDR3 DNA reads TGTGCCAGTAGTGGGACTAGCGCTTCCTACGAGCAGTACTTC. The J gene is TRBJ2-7, the V gene TRBV19; 10 positions agree with TRBD2. The junction had 2 bases not matched to a gene; V was cut back by 5 bases and J by 1 base. This CDR3 is 14 amino acids long. Germline V gives CDR1 LNHDA, CDR2 SQIVND (reference sequence).

This chain links TRBV9 with TRBJ1-1; 7 nucleotides line up with TRBD1. Germline V gene lookup returns CDR1 SGDLS and CDR2 YYNGEE. The CDR3 is 15 residues long. V lost 4 bases, J lost 3 bases, and 9 bases stayed unmatched. CDR3 sequence (DNA): TGTGCCAGCAGCTTGACAGGGAGGCACGACACTGAAGCTTTCTTT. Amino acids: CASSLTGRHDTEAFF. Complete variable domain (other parts from reference TRBV9 and TRBJ1-1): DSGVTQTPKHLITATGQRVTLRCSPRSGDLSVYWYQQSLDQGLQFLIQYYNGEERAKGNILERFSAQQFPDLHSELNLSSLELGDSALYFCASSLTGRHDTEAFFGQGTRLTVV.